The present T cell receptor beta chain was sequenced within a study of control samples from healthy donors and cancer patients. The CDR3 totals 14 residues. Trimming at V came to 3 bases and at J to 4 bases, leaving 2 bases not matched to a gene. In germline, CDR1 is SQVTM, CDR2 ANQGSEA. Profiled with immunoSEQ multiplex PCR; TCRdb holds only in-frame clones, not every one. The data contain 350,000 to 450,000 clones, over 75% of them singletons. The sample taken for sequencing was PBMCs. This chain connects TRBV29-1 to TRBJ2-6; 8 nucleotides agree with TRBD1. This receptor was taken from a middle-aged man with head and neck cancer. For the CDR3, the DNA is TGCAGCGTTGAGGACAGGGCGGGGGCCAACGTCCTGACTTTC. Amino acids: CSVEDRAGANVLTF. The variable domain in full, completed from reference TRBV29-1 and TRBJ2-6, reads SAVISQKPSRDICQRGTSLTIQCQVDSQVTMMFWYRQQPGQSLTLIATANQGSEATYESGFVIDKFPISRPNLTFSTLTVSNMSPEDSSIYLCSVEDRAGANVLTFGAGSRLTVL.